This paragraph reports one T cell receptor beta chain. Germline CDR1 and CDR2: LGHDT and YNNKEL (reference sequence). The V gene end was trimmed by 5 bases and the J gene end by 3 bases; junction bases not matched to a gene: 10. CDR3 length equals 16 residues. The data are from a study of blood T cell repertoires in COVID-19. Turning to the study itself: Samples came from the United States, Italy and Spain, spanning acute and convalescent COVID-19. The cDNA or gDNA used as material had been derived from T cells, B-cell-depleted T cells, or PBMCs.

Study processing details: Amplification of reference gene primers provided the estimated nucleated cell counts. TCRdb keeps only in-frame clones here, not all; method: immunoSEQ multiplex PCR. V and J calls and clone size come straight from that table; D and trimming were deduced from the DNA. The sample lists nearly 60,000 clones, about 84% occurring once. The specimen sequenced was peripheral blood. The chain recombines TRBV3-1 (or the pseudogene TRBV3-2) with TRBJ2-7; 10 positions agree with TRBD2. The source of this sequence is a man in his forties with active COVID-19. CDR3 nucleotide sequence: TGTGCCAGCAGCTCCTCAATACGGACTAGCGGCTACGAGCAGTACTTC. It translates to CASSSSIRTSGYEQYF.